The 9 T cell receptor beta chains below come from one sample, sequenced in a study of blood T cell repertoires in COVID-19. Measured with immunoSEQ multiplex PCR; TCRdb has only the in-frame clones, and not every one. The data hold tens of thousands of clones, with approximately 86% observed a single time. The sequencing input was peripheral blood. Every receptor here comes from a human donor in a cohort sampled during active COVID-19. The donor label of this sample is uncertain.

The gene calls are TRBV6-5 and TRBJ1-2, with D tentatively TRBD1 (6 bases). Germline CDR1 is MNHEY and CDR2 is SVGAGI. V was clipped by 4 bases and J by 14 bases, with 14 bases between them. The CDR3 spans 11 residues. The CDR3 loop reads CASSSGGDTTF. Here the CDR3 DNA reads TGTGCCAGCAGTTCGGGGGGGGACACTACCTTC.

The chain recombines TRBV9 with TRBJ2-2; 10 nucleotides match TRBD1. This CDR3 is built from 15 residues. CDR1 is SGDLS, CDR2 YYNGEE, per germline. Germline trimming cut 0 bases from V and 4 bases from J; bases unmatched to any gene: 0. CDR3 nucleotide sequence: TGTGCCAGCAGCGTAGGGACAGGGGGCACCGGGGAGCTGTTTTTT. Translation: CASSVGTGGTGELFF.

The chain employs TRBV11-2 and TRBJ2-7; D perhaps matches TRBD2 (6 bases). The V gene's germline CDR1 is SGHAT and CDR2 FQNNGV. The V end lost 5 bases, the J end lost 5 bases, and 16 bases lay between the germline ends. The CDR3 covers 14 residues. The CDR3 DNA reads TGTGCCAGCAGCACCCACCCAACGGGGGACGAGCAGTACTTC. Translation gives CASSTHPTGDEQYF. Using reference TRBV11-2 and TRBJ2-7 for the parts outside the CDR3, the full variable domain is EAGVAQSPRYKIIEKRQSVAFWCNPISGHATLYWYQQILGQGPKLLIQFQNNGVVDDSQLPKDRFSAERLKGVDSTLKIQPAKLEDSAVYLCASSTHPTGDEQYFGPGTRLTVT.

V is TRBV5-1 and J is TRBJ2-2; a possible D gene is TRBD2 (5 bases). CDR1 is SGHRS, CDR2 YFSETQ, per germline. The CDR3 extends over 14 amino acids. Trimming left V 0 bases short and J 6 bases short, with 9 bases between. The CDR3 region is CASSLGPRAGELFF. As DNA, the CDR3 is TGCGCCAGCAGCTTGGGACCGAGGGCCGGGGAGCTGTTTTTT.

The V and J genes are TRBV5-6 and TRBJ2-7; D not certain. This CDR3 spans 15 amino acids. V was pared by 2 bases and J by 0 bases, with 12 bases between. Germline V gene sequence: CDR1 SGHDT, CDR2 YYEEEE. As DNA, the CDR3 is TGTGCCAGCAGCTTAATAATAGCAAACTCCTACGAGCAGTACTTC. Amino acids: CASSLIIANSYEQYF.

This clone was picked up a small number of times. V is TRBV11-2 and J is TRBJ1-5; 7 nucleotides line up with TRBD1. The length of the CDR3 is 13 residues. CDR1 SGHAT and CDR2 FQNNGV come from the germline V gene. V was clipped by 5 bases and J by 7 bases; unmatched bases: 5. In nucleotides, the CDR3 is TGTGCCAGCAGCAGAGACAGGGCCCAGCCCCAGCATTTT. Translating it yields CASSRDRAQPQHF.

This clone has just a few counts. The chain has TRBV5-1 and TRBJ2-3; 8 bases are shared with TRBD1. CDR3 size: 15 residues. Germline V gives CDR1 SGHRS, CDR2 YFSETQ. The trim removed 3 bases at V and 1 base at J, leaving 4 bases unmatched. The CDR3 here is CASSSGQGGTDTQYF. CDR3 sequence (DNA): TGCGCCAGCAGCTCCGGACAGGGTGGCACAGATACGCAGTATTTT.

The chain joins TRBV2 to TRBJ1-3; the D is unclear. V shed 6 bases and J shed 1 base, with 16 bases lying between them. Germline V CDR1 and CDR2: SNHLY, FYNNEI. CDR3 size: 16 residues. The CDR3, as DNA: TGTGCCAGCAGAGATCTCGCCGGGAGTTCTGGAAACACCATATATTTT. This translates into CASRDLAGSSGNTIYF.

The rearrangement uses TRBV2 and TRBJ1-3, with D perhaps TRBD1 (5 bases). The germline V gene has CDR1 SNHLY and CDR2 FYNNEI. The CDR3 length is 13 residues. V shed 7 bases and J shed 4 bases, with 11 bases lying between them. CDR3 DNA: TGTGCCAGCACCGGGGGAAGAGGAAACACCATATATTTT. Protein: CASTGGRGNTIYF.